This paragraph covers one T cell receptor (beta chain) sequence. Its antigen is currently unknown. This sample is part of a study of T cells after yellow fever vaccination. Across the study: For low cell numbers, libraries were made with SMART-Seq v4 Ultra Low Input. The study's findings and limits: Any FACS-sorted repertoire could hold abundant clonotypes that contaminate it from the bulk population.

Germline CDR1 reads KGHSH; CDR2 reads LQKENI. The CDR3 extends over 13 amino acids. The germline V and J ends were trimmed by 5 bases and 5 bases, with 12 bases remaining between them. TCRdb independently ran MiXCR on the 5' RACE reads; one entry per CDR3 protein. The repertoire holds just under 600,000 distinct CDR3 sequences, with approximately 13% as singletons. This chain joins TRBV18 and TRBJ2-5, with D uncertain. The TCR comes from a young man who received the YFV17D yellow fever vaccine. This sample comprised PBMCs, obtained on the day of the yellow fever booster vaccination. CDR3 sequence: CASSLYLLETQYF. The CDR3 region has the DNA TGTGCCAGCTCATTGTACCTTTTGGAGACCCAGTACTTC.